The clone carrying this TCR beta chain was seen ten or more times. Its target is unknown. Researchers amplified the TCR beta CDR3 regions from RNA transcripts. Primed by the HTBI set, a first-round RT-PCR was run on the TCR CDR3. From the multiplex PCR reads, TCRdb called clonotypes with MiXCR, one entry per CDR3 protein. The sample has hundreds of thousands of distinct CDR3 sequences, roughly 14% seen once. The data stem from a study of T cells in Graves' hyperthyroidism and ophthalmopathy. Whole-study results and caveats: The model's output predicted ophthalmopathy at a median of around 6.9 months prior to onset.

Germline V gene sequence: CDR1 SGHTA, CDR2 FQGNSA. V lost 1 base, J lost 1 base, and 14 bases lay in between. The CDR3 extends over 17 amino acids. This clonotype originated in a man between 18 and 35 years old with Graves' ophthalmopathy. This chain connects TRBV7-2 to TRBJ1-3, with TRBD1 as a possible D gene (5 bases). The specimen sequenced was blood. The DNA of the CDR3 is TGTGCCAGCAGCTTAGTTACTCAGGGTGGGTCTGGAAACACCATATATTTT. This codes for CASSLVTQGGSGNTIYF.